One sample yielded the 4 T cell receptor beta chains listed below, sequenced in a study of blood T cell repertoires in COVID-19. Generated by immunoSEQ multiplex PCR, the TCRdb table keeps only in-frame clones and is missing some. The sample holds tens of thousands of clones, 80% to 90% seen once. The sample taken for sequencing was peripheral blood. The receptors were gathered from an elderly man with acute or convalescent COVID-19.

The chain links TRBV7-3 to TRBJ2-1; D not resolved. Germline V lookup: CDR1 SGHTA, CDR2 FQGTGA. The V end was cut by 0 bases, the J end by 7 bases, with 4 bases between. The length of the CDR3 is 12 residues. The chain's CDR3 is CASSLTRNEQFF. The CDR3 DNA reads TGTGCCAGCAGCTTAACCCGGAATGAGCAGTTCTTC. The whole variable domain, remainder taken from reference TRBV7-3 and TRBJ2-1, is GAGVSQTPSNKVTEKGKYVELRCDPISGHTALYWYRQSLGQGPEFLIYFQGTGAADDSGLPNDRFFAVRPEGSVSTLKIQRTERGDSAVYLCASSLTRNEQFFGPGTRLTVL.

This rearrangement joins TRBV11-2 to TRBJ1-5; 7 bases line up with TRBD1. The CDR3 runs to 14 residues. V lost 5 bases and J lost 3; bases outside the gene matches: 4. Germline-derived CDR1 and CDR2 are SGHAT and FQNNGV. This CDR3 reads CASSQDRYNQPQHF. CDR3 bases: TGTGCCAGCAGCCAGGACAGGTACAATCAGCCCCAGCATTTT.

The genes are TRBV6-5 and TRBJ2-3, with TRBD1 matching over 7 bases. J gave up 2 bases and V 7 bases, and 3 bases lay outside the gene matches. The CDR3 extends over 13 amino acids. From germline, CDR1 is MNHEY and CDR2 SVGAGI. The CDR3 protein is CASTDRHTDTQYF. Written as DNA, the CDR3 is TGTGCCAGCACGGACAGGCACACAGATACGCAGTATTTT.

The chain combines TRBV28 with TRBJ1-5; D may be TRBD1 (5 bases). Trimming pared 6 bases from V and 5 bases from J, leaving 11 bases between. This CDR3 contains 13 residues. Germline V gives CDR1 MDHEN, CDR2 SYDVKM. CDR3 DNA sequence: TGTGCCAGCAGAGGGGAACAATATCAGCCCCAGCATTTT. It translates to CASRGEQYQPQHF.